The next 32 T cell receptor beta chains were all read from a single sample in a study of blood T cell repertoires in COVID-19. Profiled with immunoSEQ multiplex PCR; TCRdb holds only in-frame clones, not every one. This sample has roughly 38,000 clones, with 78% found just once. Material for sequencing was peripheral blood. All receptors come from a man aged 55 to 69 with acute or convalescent COVID-19.

This chain uses TRBV5-1 with TRBJ2-3; 14 bases fit TRBD2. This CDR3 is built from 17 residues. Germline assignment: CDR1 SGHRS and CDR2 YFSETQ. J was trimmed by 0 bases and V by 4 bases; bases with no gene match: 4. CDR3 in amino acids: CASSAGTSGSSTDTQYF. The CDR3, as DNA: TGCGCCAGCAGCGCCGGGACTAGCGGGAGCAGCACAGATACGCAGTATTTT.

The chain has TRBV19 and TRBJ2-5; D may be TRBD1 (6 bases). The ends were cut back, 3 bases at V and 2 bases at J, with 25 bases in the middle. The germline V gene has CDR1 LNHDA and CDR2 SQIVND (reference sequence). This CDR3 has 19 residues. CDR3 sequence reads: CASSIFHPRGRETQETQYF. CDR3 bases: TGTGCCAGTAGTATTTTTCACCCCAGGGGCAGGGAAACACAAGAGACCCAGTACTTC.

The V gene is TRBV28, the J gene TRBJ1-1; D not resolved. Trimming took 11 bases from V and 3 from J, leaving 16 bases between them. The CDR3 is 13 residues long. Germline V gene data show CDR1 as MDHEN and CDR2 as SYDVKM. CDR3 sequence reads: CAGSRLVDTEAFF. Here the CDR3 DNA reads TGTGCCGGTTCTAGGTTGGTCGACACTGAAGCTTTCTTT.

V gene TRBV6-2 or TRBV6-3 combines with J gene TRBJ2-1; the match to TRBD2 covers 7 bases. The CDR3 totals 16 residues. The V gene end was trimmed by 4 bases and the J gene end by 7 bases; junction bases not matched to a gene: 13. The germline gives CDR1 MNHEY, CDR2 SVGEGT. This chain's CDR3 is CASSSPSTKRENEQFF. CDR3 DNA sequence: TGTGCCAGCAGTTCACCGTCCACTAAGCGGGAAAATGAGCAGTTCTTC.

The chain has TRBV6-5 and TRBJ2-1, with D possibly being TRBD1 (5 bases). The V and J ends lost 4 bases and 7 bases respectively, with 14 bases between them. The CDR3 length is 14 residues. Germline CDR1 reads MNHEY; CDR2 reads SVGAGI. CDR3 DNA: TGTGCCAGCAGTTCCAGGGTGTCCGGGAATGAGCAGTTCTTC. It encodes CASSSRVSGNEQFF.

This chain joins TRBV5-5 and TRBJ1-2, with D possibly matching TRBD1 (6 bases). Trimming pared 4 bases from V and 6 bases from J, leaving 13 bases between. Germline CDR1 is SGHKS and CDR2 is YYEKEE (reference sequence). The CDR3 spans 13 residues. The CDR3 nucleotides are TGTGCCAGCAGCGTCCTGCAGGGGAATGGCTACACCTTC. It codes for CASSVLQGNGYTF. Variable domain in full (rest from reference TRBV5-5 and TRBJ1-2): DAGVTQSPTHLIKTRGQQVTLRCSPISGHKSVSWYQQVLGQGPQFIFQYYEKEERGRGNFPDRFSARQFPNYSSELNVNALLLGDSALYLCASSVLQGNGYTFGSGTRLTVV.

This clone has just a few counts. V and J are TRBV19 and TRBJ2-7, with a tentative D call TRBD2 (6 bases). This CDR3 region has 17 residues. V was trimmed by 5 bases and J by 3 bases, leaving 23 bases between them. CDR1 is LNHDA and CDR2 is SQIVND in the germline V gene (reference sequence). This CDR3 reads CASSFLPGLHSDYEQYF. The CDR3 DNA is TGTGCCAGTAGTTTTCTACCGGGACTCCATAGTGACTACGAGCAGTACTTC.

V usage is TRBV4-3 and J usage is TRBJ1-6, with D maybe TRBD1 (6 bases). This CDR3 comprises 18 residues. Trimming took off 0 bases at V and 0 bases at J, with 12 bases between the two ends. CDR1 is LGHNA and CDR2 is YSLEER in the germline V gene. The CDR3 loop reads CASSQDYRESSYNSPLHF. CDR3 DNA sequence: TGCGCCAGCAGCCAAGATTACAGGGAGAGCTCCTATAATTCACCCCTCCACTTT.

V and J are TRBV18 and TRBJ2-7, with 8 bases lining up with TRBD2. V lost 6 bases and J lost 6; bases outside the gene matches: 7. Germline CDR1 reads KGHSH; CDR2 reads LQKENI. CDR3 length: 13 residues. The CDR3 reads CASSPRGTSEQYF. The CDR3 DNA is TGTGCCAGCTCTCCTCGGGGGACTAGCGAGCAGTACTTC.

The genes are TRBV11-3 and TRBJ2-7; TRBD2 matches at 10 bases. V was clipped by 5 bases and J by 0 bases; unmatched bases: 13. The germline gives CDR1 SGHNT, CDR2 YENEEA. The CDR3 has 18 residues. The CDR3, as DNA: TGTGCCAGCAGCCTCACAGGGTTCACTAGCGGGAACTCCTACGAGCAGTACTTC. Translation: CASSLTGFTSGNSYEQYF.

This clone has only one observation. The chain combines TRBV29-1 with TRBJ2-7; 9 nucleotides match TRBD1. The germline gives CDR1 SQVTM, CDR2 ANQGSEA. The V gene end was trimmed by 6 bases and the J gene end by 5 bases; junction bases not matched to a gene: 5. The CDR3 sequence is 12 residues long. The CDR3 region is CSVWDRENEQYF. CDR3 coding DNA: TGCAGCGTATGGGACAGGGAGAACGAGCAGTACTTC.

The chain employs TRBV5-1 and TRBJ2-5; TRBD2 aligns across 9 bases. Germline V gene data show CDR1 as SGHRS and CDR2 as YFSETQ. V lost 0 bases, J lost 1 base, and 4 bases stayed unmatched. The CDR3 sequence is 16 residues long. The CDR3 is CASSLVAGGGQETQYF. CDR3 in DNA: TGCGCCAGCAGCTTGGTGGCGGGAGGGGGCCAAGAGACCCAGTACTTC.

This clone was seen once. The genes are TRBV6-2 or TRBV6-3 and TRBJ2-2; TRBD2 matches 10 bases. CDR3 length: 16 amino acids. The V gene end was trimmed by 4 bases and the J gene end by 4 bases; junction bases not matched to a gene: 6. Germline V gene lookup returns CDR1 MNHEY and CDR2 SVGEGT. CDR3 coding DNA: TGTGCCAGCAGTTTTCCGGGACTAGCGTCCACCGGGGAGCTGTTTTTT. Residues: CASSFPGLASTGELFF.

This chain connects TRBV11-2 to TRBJ2-5; D gene unclear. In germline, CDR1 is SGHAT, CDR2 FQNNGV. The CDR3 has 12 amino acids. With 2 bases removed from V and 5 bases from J, the gap between germline ends came to 6 bases. In DNA, the CDR3 is TGTGCCAGCAGCTTAAACGGGGAGACCCAGTACTTC. This codes for CASSLNGETQYF.

A few counts support this clone. The chain couples TRBV28 to TRBJ2-7; 8 nucleotides line up with TRBD1. CDR1 and CDR2 (germline): MDHEN, SYDVKM. This CDR3 is 14 amino acids long. J was trimmed by 2 bases and V by 8 bases; bases with no gene match: 8. CDR3 region: CASDQGQDPYEQYF. The CDR3 nucleotides read TGTGCCAGCGACCAGGGACAGGACCCCTACGAGCAGTACTTC.

This chain joins TRBV7-9 and TRBJ2-2, with 11 bases lining up with TRBD2. Germline CDR1 and CDR2: SEHNR and FQNEAQ (reference sequence). V dropped 5 bases and J dropped 1; count of bases not matched to a gene: 3. The CDR3 covers 16 residues. CDR3 sequence reads: CASSKGTSGNTGELFF. CDR3 nucleotide sequence: TGTGCCAGCAGCAAAGGGACTAGCGGGAACACCGGGGAGCTGTTTTTT.

This clone was observed a few times. V is TRBV28 and J is TRBJ1-6; 9 bases match TRBD1. The germline CDR1 and CDR2 sequences are MDHEN and SYDVKM. CDR3 size: 19 residues. V trimming: 2 bases; J trimming: 0 bases; junction bases outside the gene matches: 8. CDR3 bases: TGTGCCAGCAGTTTAACAGGGGGCATTACTAGCTCCTATAATTCACCCCTCCACTTT. As protein: CASSLTGGITSSYNSPLHF.

In nucleotides, the CDR3 is TGTGCCAGCTCACCAGGACAGGGGTATGAGCAGTTCTTC. Amino acid sequence: CASSPGQGYEQFF. V gene TRBV18 combines with J gene TRBJ2-1; 9 nucleotides align to TRBD1. The length of the CDR3 is 13 residues. Germline lookup yields CDR1 KGHSH and CDR2 LQKENI. Germline trimming cut 2 bases from V and 8 bases from J; bases unmatched to any gene: 1.

The chain carries TRBV2 and TRBJ2-2; 9 bases are a match to TRBD2. From germline, CDR1 is SNHLY and CDR2 FYNNEI. The CDR3 runs to 15 residues. After removal of 3 bases from V and 4 bases from J, the junction contained 3 bases not matched to a gene. CDR3 protein: CASSERAGGTGELFF. CDR3 DNA sequence: TGTGCCAGCAGTGAGAGAGCGGGAGGCACCGGGGAGCTGTTTTTT.

This clone occurred once. The DNA for the CDR3 is TGCGCCAGCAGCTCGGAGGATTGGGATGAAAAACTGTTTTTT. It is translated as CASSSEDWDEKLFF. V and J are TRBV5-1 and TRBJ1-4; D uncertain. In germline, CDR1 is SGHRS, CDR2 YFSETQ. V lost 3 bases and J lost 6, with 12 bases in between. This CDR3 comprises 14 residues.

The genes are TRBV25-1 and TRBJ2-6; 9 bases are a match to TRBD1. With 7 bases clipped from V and 0 bases from J, the junction kept 10 bases outside the gene matches. Per germline, CDR1 MGHDK and CDR2 SYGVNS. This CDR3 spans 18 amino acids. The DNA for the CDR3 is TGTGCCAGCACCCCAGGGACAGGGTCCAACTCTGGGGCCAACGTCCTGACTTTC. It yields the protein CASTPGTGSNSGANVLTF.

The V call is TRBV3-1 (or the pseudogene TRBV3-2), the J call TRBJ2-2; maybe TRBD1 (7 bases). V was trimmed by 4 bases and J by 4 bases, leaving 16 bases between them. This CDR3 region has 16 residues. From germline, CDR1 is LGHDT and CDR2 YNNKEL (reference sequence). The CDR3 loop reads CASSPFAGQLTGELFF. The CDR3, as DNA: TGTGCCAGCAGCCCATTCGCGGGACAGCTCACCGGGGAGCTGTTTTTT.

This clone occurred once. The chain combines TRBV19 with TRBJ2-3; perhaps TRBD2 as D (5 bases). Trimming took 9 bases from V and 4 from J, leaving 17 bases between them. The CDR3 covers 14 residues. Per the germline V gene, CDR1 is LNHDA and CDR2 is SQIVND (reference sequence). CDR3 in amino acids: CARKPLFGADTQYF. The CDR3 DNA is TGTGCCAGGAAACCTCTATTCGGGGCAGATACGCAGTATTTT.

The chain combines TRBV27 with TRBJ1-1; D remains unclear. Germline loops: CDR1 MNHEY, CDR2 SMNVEV (reference sequence). Trimming stripped 2 bases from V and 4 bases from J, with 8 bases between. The CDR3 contains 13 residues. The CDR3, as DNA: TGTGCCAGCAGTTTAAGATCGGTCACTGAAGCTTTCTTT. Its protein is CASSLRSVTEAFF.

The chain combines TRBV6-6 with TRBJ2-7, with 10 bases that match TRBD1. Germline assignment: CDR1 MNHNY and CDR2 SVGAGI (reference sequence). This CDR3 comprises 14 residues. V lost 5 bases to trimming and J lost 6 bases; unmatched junction nucleotides: 7. CDR3 amino acids: CASSVRDRGSEQYF. CDR3 DNA sequence: TGTGCCAGCAGTGTCCGGGACAGGGGTTCCGAGCAGTACTTC.

This sequence joins TRBV11-3 and TRBJ1-4; D perhaps matches TRBD1 (6 bases). CDR1 SGHNT and CDR2 YENEEA come from the germline V gene. Trimming left V 7 bases short and J 2 bases short, with 14 bases between. This CDR3 region has 15 residues. The CDR3 nucleotides read TGTGCCAGCACCAAGGGGGATTCGACTAATGAAAAACTGTTTTTT. This sequence encodes CASTKGDSTNEKLFF.

A single count supports this clone. The J gene is TRBJ2-2, the V gene TRBV10-3; D is perhaps TRBD1 (6 bases). Germline values: CDR1 ENHRY, CDR2 SYGVKD. Deletions cut 9 bases from V and 1 base from J, with 9 bases between. The CDR3 runs to 13 residues. CDR3 bases: TGTGCCATAATACAGGGGAACACCGGGGAGCTGTTTTTT. Translating it yields CAIIQGNTGELFF.

The chain combines TRBV19 with TRBJ2-7; 7 positions agree with TRBD1. Germline trimming cut 6 bases from V and 6 bases from J; bases unmatched to any gene: 11. The germline V gene has CDR1 LNHDA and CDR2 SQIVND (reference sequence). The CDR3 spans 14 residues. This chain's CDR3 is CASSQGDSIREQYF. The CDR3 region has the DNA TGTGCCAGTAGCCAGGGGGACAGTATCCGCGAGCAGTACTTC.

In its sample, this clone was seen a few times. V is TRBV2 and J is TRBJ2-4; TRBD1 matches at 9 bases. Losses at the gene ends were 8 bases for V and 6 bases for J; bases not matched to a gene: 11. The germline V gene has CDR1 SNHLY and CDR2 FYNNEI. This CDR3 region has 15 residues. In nucleotides, the CDR3 is TGTGCCAGCCGTAAAGAGGGGACAGGGTCAAACATTCAGTACTTC. Protein product: CASRKEGTGSNIQYF.

The chain joins TRBV29-1 to TRBJ2-3; 8 bases are shared with TRBD1. Germline trimming cut 8 bases from V and 3 bases from J; bases unmatched to any gene: 4. The germline gives CDR1 SQVTM, CDR2 ANQGSEA. CDR3 length: 12 amino acids. The CDR3 here is CSTRTGTDTQYF. As DNA, the CDR3 is TGCAGCACGAGGACAGGGACAGATACGCAGTATTTT.

The rearrangement uses TRBV7-9 and TRBJ2-7, with a tentative D call TRBD2 (6 bases). Looked up from germline, CDR1 is SEHNR and CDR2 is FQNEAQ (reference sequence). This CDR3 is built from 14 residues. V was pared by 5 bases and J by 1 base, with 12 bases between. In nucleotides, the CDR3 is TGTGCCAGCAGCCCAGCGACTAGTTCCTACGAGCAGTACTTC. Its translation is CASSPATSSYEQYF.

This clone was recorded only once. V is TRBV7-2 and J is TRBJ2-2; TRBD2 might be the D (5 bases). The CDR3 contains 14 residues. Germline CDR1 reads SGHTA; CDR2 reads FQGNSA. Trimming removed 5 bases at V and 4 bases at J, with 11 bases between. CDR3: CASSREFGTGELFF. In nucleotides, the CDR3 is TGTGCCAGCAGCCGGGAATTTGGCACCGGGGAGCTGTTTTTT.